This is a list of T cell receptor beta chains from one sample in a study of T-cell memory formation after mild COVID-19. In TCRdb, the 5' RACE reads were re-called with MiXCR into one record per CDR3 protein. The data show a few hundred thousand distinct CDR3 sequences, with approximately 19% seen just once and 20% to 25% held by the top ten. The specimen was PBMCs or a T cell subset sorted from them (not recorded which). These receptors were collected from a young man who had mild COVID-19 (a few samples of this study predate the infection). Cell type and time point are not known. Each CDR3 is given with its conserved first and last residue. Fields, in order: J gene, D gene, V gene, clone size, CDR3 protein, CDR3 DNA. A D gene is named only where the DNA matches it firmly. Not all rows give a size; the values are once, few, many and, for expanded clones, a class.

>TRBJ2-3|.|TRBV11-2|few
CASSLSKGNADTQYF
TGTGCCAGCAGCTTGTCCAAGGGAAACGCAGATACGCAGTATTTT
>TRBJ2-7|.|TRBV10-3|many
CAISESEGGEQYF
TGTGCCATCAGTGAGTCCGAGGGCGGCGAGCAGTACTTC
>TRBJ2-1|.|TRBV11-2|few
CASSLRDLGEQFF
TGTGCCAGCAGCTTAAGGGATCTAGGAGAGCAGTTCTTC
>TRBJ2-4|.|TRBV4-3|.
CASSLAAIAKNIQYF
TGCGCCAGCAGCCTCGCTGCTATAGCCAAAAACATTCAGTACTTC
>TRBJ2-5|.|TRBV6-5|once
CASIYQETQYF
TGTGCCAGCATTTATCAAGAGACCCAGTACTTC
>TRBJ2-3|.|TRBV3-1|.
CASSQGRRNRERADTQYF
TGTGCCAGCAGCCAAGGACGGCGGAACAGGGAACGGGCAGATACGCAGTATTTT
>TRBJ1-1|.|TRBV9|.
CASSAREDTEAFF
TGTGCCAGCAGCGCGCGGGAGGACACTGAAGCTTTCTTT
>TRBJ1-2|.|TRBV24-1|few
CATSDSAGYTF
TGTGCCACCAGTGATTCGGCAGGCTACACCTTC
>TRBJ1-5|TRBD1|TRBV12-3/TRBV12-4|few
CASSYWDRDNQPQHF
TGTGCCAGCAGTTATTGGGACAGGGACAATCAGCCCCAGCATTTT
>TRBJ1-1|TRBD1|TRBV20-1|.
CSARGQGLGTEAFF
TGCAGTGCTAGGGGACAGGGGTTGGGCACTGAAGCTTTCTTT
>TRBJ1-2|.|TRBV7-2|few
CASRLFTGRSYGYTF
TGTGCCAGCAGACTCTTTACAGGACGCAGCTATGGCTACACCTTC
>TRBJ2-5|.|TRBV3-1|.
CASSHLAQGSEETQYF
TGTGCCAGCAGCCACCTGGCGCAGGGGAGTGAGGAGACCCAGTACTTC
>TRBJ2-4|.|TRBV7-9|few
CASSSRGGIGQQQLKNIQYF
TGTGCCAGCAGCTCCAGAGGGGGGATCGGGCAGCAGCAACTCAAAAACATTCAGTACTTC
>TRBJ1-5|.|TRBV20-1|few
CSAEGDRNQPQHF
TGCAGTGCCGAGGGGGATCGCAATCAGCCCCAGCATTTT
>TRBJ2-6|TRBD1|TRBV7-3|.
CASSPGTGIPGANVLTF
TGTGCCAGCAGCCCCGGGACAGGGATTCCTGGGGCCAACGTCCTGACTTTC
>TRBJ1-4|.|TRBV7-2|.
CASSPYPGVGEKLFF
TGTGCCAGCAGCCCTTACCCGGGGGTTGGTGAAAAACTGTTTTTT
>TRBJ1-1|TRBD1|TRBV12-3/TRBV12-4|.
CASIRDRKPEAFF
TGTGCCAGCATCAGGGACAGAAAACCTGAAGCTTTCTTT
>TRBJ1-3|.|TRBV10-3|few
CAITGSSGNTIYF
TGTGCCATCACGGGATCTTCGGGAAACACCATATATTTT
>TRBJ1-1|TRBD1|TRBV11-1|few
CASSPRQGMGSAFF
TGTGCCAGCAGCCCTCGACAGGGGATGGGCAGCGCTTTCTTT
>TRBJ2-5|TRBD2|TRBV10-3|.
CAIAGGETQYF
TGTGCCATCGCGGGGGGGGAGACCCAGTACTTC
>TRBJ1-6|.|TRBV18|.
CASSLELANSPLHF
TGTGCCAGCTCACTGGAGCTGGCGAATTCACCCCTCCACTTT
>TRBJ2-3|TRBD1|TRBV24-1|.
CATSDPGTGGADTQYF
TGTGCCACCAGTGACCCCGGGACAGGGGGCGCAGATACGCAGTATTTT
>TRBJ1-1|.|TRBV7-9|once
CASRPGHSNGGMNTEAFF
TGTGCCAGCAGGCCGGGACATTCCAATGGGGGAATGAACACTGAAGCTTTCTTT
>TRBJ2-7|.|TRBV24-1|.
CATQQGHEQYF
TGTGCCACCCAACAGGGCCACGAGCAGTACTTC
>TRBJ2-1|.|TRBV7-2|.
CASSLGPDTSYNEQFF
TGTGCCAGCAGCCTGGGACCCGACACGTCCTACAATGAGCAGTTCTTC
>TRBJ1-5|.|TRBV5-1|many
CASSGDPSQPQHF
TGCGCCAGCAGCGGGGACCCCAGTCAGCCCCAGCATTTT
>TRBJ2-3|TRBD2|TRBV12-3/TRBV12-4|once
CASSPSGGVHTQYF
TGTGCCAGCAGTCCTAGCGGGGGGGTGCATACGCAGTATTTT
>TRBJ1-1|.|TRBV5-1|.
CASSLDGEAFF
TGCGCCAGCAGCTTGGATGGTGAAGCTTTCTTT
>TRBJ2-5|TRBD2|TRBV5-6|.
CASRLRGGGQETQYF
TGTGCCAGCAGGCTCCGGGGGGGTGGCCAAGAGACCCAGTACTTC
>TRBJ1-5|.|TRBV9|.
CASSFGEGYQPQHF
TGTGCCAGCAGCTTCGGGGAAGGGTATCAGCCCCAGCATTTT
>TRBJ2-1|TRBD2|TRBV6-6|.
CASRSGGEYNEQFF
TGTGCCAGCAGAAGCGGGGGGGAATACAATGAGCAGTTCTTC
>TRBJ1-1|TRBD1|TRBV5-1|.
CASSSGGMADTEAFF
TGCGCCAGCAGTTCAGGGGGCATGGCGGACACTGAAGCTTTCTTT
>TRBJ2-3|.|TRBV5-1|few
CASSLQRDTDTQYF
TGCGCCAGCAGCTTGCAGAGGGACACAGATACGCAGTATTTT
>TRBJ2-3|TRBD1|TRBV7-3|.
CASSRTGGGADTQYF
TGTGCCAGCAGCCGTACAGGGGGCGGCGCAGATACGCAGTATTTT
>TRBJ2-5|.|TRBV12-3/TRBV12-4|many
CASSQTRTQYF
TGTGCCAGCAGCCAAACAAGGACCCAGTACTTC
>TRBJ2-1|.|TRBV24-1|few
CATKGRLQDEQFF
TGTGCCACCAAGGGACGGCTGCAGGATGAGCAGTTCTTC
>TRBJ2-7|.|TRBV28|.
CASSLRGVPSHEQYF
TGTGCCAGCAGCCTCAGGGGGGTACCCTCCCACGAGCAGTACTTC
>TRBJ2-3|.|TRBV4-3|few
CASSRRAASGTDTQYF
TGCGCCAGCAGCCGGCGGGCAGCCTCAGGCACAGATACGCAGTATTTT
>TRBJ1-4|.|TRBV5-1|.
CASSWDAGNEKLFF
TGCGCCAGCAGCTGGGACGCCGGAAATGAAAAACTGTTTTTT
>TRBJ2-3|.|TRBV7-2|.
CASSLARGEEGADTQYF
TGTGCCAGCAGCTTAGCCCGGGGTGAGGAGGGGGCAGATACGCAGTATTTT
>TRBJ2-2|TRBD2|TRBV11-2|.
CASSLEAGGRTGELFF
TGTGCCAGCAGCTTAGAAGCGGGGGGGCGGACCGGGGAGCTGTTTTTT
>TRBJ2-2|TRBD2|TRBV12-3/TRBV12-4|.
CATLAGGVGELFF
TGTGCCACACTAGCGGGGGGGGTCGGGGAGCTGTTTTTT
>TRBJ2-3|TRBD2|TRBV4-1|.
CASSQESRPRGSVAGASTDTQYF
TGCGCCAGCAGCCAAGAAAGCCGTCCCAGGGGGTCAGTAGCGGGGGCTAGCACAGATACGCAGTATTTT
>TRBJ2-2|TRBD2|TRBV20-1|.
CSAPKAGDSAGELFF
TGCAGTGCGCCGAAGGCGGGGGATTCGGCCGGGGAGCTGTTTTTT
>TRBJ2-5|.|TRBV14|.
CASSQEGALAKTQYF
TGTGCCAGCAGCCAGGAGGGGGCATTGGCGAAGACCCAGTACTTC
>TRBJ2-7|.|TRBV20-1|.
CSAPGLHNPYEQYF
TGCAGTGCCCCGGGACTCCACAACCCCTACGAGCAGTACTTC
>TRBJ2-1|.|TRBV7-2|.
CASSYGQEQFF
TGTGCCAGCAGCTACGGACAGGAGCAGTTCTTC
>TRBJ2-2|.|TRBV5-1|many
CASSWNGELFF
TGCGCCAGCAGCTGGAACGGGGAGCTGTTTTTT
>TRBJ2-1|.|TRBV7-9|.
CASSAGRSYNEQFF
TGTGCCTCCTCAGCAGGGAGGTCCTACAATGAGCAGTTCTTC
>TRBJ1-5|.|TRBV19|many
CASSSRGGNQPQHF
TGTGCCAGTAGTAGCAGGGGTGGCAATCAGCCCCAGCATTTT
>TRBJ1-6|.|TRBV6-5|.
CASSYSSGTGSPLHF
TGTGCCAGCAGTTACTCTTCTGGGACGGGTTCACCCCTCCACTTT
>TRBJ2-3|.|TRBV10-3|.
CAISESSSTDTQYF
TGTGCCATCAGTGAGTCGAGTAGCACAGATACGCAGTATTTT
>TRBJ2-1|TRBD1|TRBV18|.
CASSPPSIQFSGTGVYF
TGTGCCAGCTCACCACCGTCCATTCAATTTAGCGGGACAGGGGTGTACTTC